This T cell receptor beta chain appears in the sequencing data of a study of blood T cell repertoires in COVID-19. Study details: Sources were T cells, B-cell-depleted T cells, or PBMCs; the material itself was cDNA or gDNA.

Methods used by the authors: Amplification with reference gene primers provided the estimates of nucleated cell counts. Profiled with immunoSEQ multiplex PCR; TCRdb holds only in-frame clones, not every one. V, J and clone size reflect that table, while D and trimming were determined from the DNA. This sample has about 52,000 clones; 90% occur once, and the top ten carry around 3.2%. The CDR3 is 15 amino acids. Germline V gene lookup returns CDR1 LNHDA and CDR2 SQIVND (reference sequence). Trimming took off 3 bases at V and 6 bases at J, with 14 bases between the two ends. This TCR derives from a human donor in a cohort sampled during active COVID-19. Material for sequencing was peripheral blood. The V call is TRBV19, the J call TRBJ2-2; D may be TRBD1 (8 bases). CDR3 amino acids: CASSISGTGPGELFF. The CDR3 bases are TGTGCCAGTAGTATCAGCGGGACAGGTCCCGGGGAGCTGTTTTTT. Drawing the rest from reference TRBV19 and TRBJ2-2, the complete variable domain is DGGITQSPKYLFRKEGQNVTLSCEQNLNHDAMYWYRQDPGQGLRLIYYSQIVNDFQKGDIAEGYSVSREKKESFPLTVTSAQKNPTAFYLCASSISGTGPGELFFGEGSRLTVL.